This is a list of T cell receptor beta chains from one sample in a study of naive and memory T cell subsets. TCRdb passed the UMI-ligation and nested PCR reads through MiXCR, listing each CDR3 protein once. This table holds around 160,000 distinct CDR3 sequences, 17% found once. Sequenced material: naive CD4+ T cells from blood. The origin of the receptors is a human donor in good health. Each CDR3 is given with its conserved first and last residue. The D gene is left open where the match is weak. Not all rows give a size; the values are once, few, many and, for expanded clones, a class.

v_call,j_call,d_call,clone_size,cdr3_length,cdr3_aa,cdr3_nt
TRBV3-1,TRBJ2-1,TRBD2,-,17,CASSQDEGLAGNNEQFF,TGTGCCAGCAGCCAAGATGAGGGACTAGCGGGAAACAATGAGCAGTTCTTC
TRBV29-1,TRBJ2-2,-,-,12,CSVETNPGELFF,TGCAGCGTTGAGACAAACCCCGGGGAGCTGTTTTTT
TRBV30,TRBJ2-5,TRBD2,-,15,CAWAGTSGSPETQYF,TGTGCCTGGGCCGGGACTAGCGGGAGTCCGGAGACCCAGTACTTC
TRBV19,TRBJ2-7,-,-,12,CASSMDSYEQYF,TGTGCCAGTAGTATGGACAGCTACGAGCAGTACTTC
TRBV19,TRBJ2-2,TRBD2,few,16,CASIALAGGSPGELFF,TGTGCCAGTATAGCACTAGCGGGAGGTAGTCCCGGGGAGCTGTTTTTT
TRBV2,TRBJ2-5,-,few,12,CASARAQETQYF,TGTGCCAGCGCCCGGGCCCAAGAGACCCAGTACTTC
TRBV29-1,TRBJ2-7,-,few,17,CSAQAWGMTGDSYEQYF,TGCAGCGCCCAAGCTTGGGGGATGACAGGAGATTCCTACGAGCAGTACTTC
TRBV18,TRBJ1-2,TRBD1,many,16,CASSPGTGLSNYGYTF,TGTGCCAGCTCACCAGGGACAGGCCTTTCTAACTATGGCTACACCTTC
TRBV3-1,TRBJ2-7,-,few,13,CASSPDGTYEQYF,TGTGCCAGCAGCCCGGACGGGACCTACGAGCAGTACTTC
TRBV7-3,TRBJ1-5,-,few,17,CASSAPSRGSLDQPQHF,TGTGCCAGCAGCGCCCCAAGTCGGGGGTCCCTGGATCAGCCCCAGCATTTT
TRBV20-1,TRBJ2-6,-,few,14,CSATEDPGANVLTF,TGCAGTGCTACTGAAGACCCCGGGGCCAACGTCCTGACTTTC
TRBV5-1,TRBJ1-5,-,few,13,CASSKDPDQPQHF,TGCGCCAGCAGCAAGGATCCAGATCAGCCCCAGCATTTT
TRBV7-9,TRBJ2-3,-,few,15,CASSWMGLHTDTQYF,TGTGCCAGCAGCTGGATGGGACTCCACACAGATACGCAGTATTTT
TRBV28,TRBJ2-3,TRBD2,-,18,CASSLTAGTSGRGDTQYF,TGTGCCAGCAGTCTAACGGCCGGGACTAGCGGGAGGGGAGATACGCAGTATTTT
TRBV5-1,TRBJ2-4,TRBD2,-,19,CASSLDTGLAGAAGNIQYF,TGCGCCAGCAGCTTGGATACAGGACTAGCGGGAGCCGCCGGAAACATTCAGTACTTC
TRBV12-3/TRBV12-4,TRBJ2-5,-,few,14,CASTKRDGSETQYF,TGTGCCAGCACCAAAAGGGACGGGTCGGAGACCCAGTACTTC
TRBV28,TRBJ2-1,TRBD1,few,19,CASSLSWLRTGQLGNEQFF,TGTGCCAGCAGTTTATCTTGGCTTCGGACGGGACAGCTGGGTAATGAGCAGTTCTTC
TRBV20-1,TRBJ2-3,-,-,13,CSAFTPSADTQYF,TGCAGTGCTTTCACCCCTAGCGCCGATACGCAGTATTTT
TRBV5-5,TRBJ2-7,-,-,14,CASSFGLRSDEQYF,TGTGCCAGCAGCTTTGGACTCCGGTCCGACGAGCAGTACTTC
TRBV19,TRBJ1-2,TRBD1,-,16,CASSIDPSTGVYGYTF,TGTGCCAGTAGTATAGATCCTTCTACAGGGGTCTATGGCTACACCTTC
TRBV7-9,TRBJ2-3,TRBD1,-,18,CASSLGPRQGFFADTQYF,TGTGCCAGCAGCTTAGGGCCGAGACAGGGGTTTTTCGCAGATACGCAGTATTTT
TRBV10-3,TRBJ2-2,-,-,13,CAISERDTGELFF,TGTGCCATCAGTGAGCGGGACACCGGGGAGCTGTTTTTT
TRBV5-1,TRBJ2-1,TRBD2,-,20,CASSAPGTSFFGSNYNEQFF,TGCGCCAGCAGTGCTCCGGGGACTAGCTTTTTTGGGTCCAACTACAATGAGCAGTTCTTC
TRBV12-3/TRBV12-4,TRBJ2-2,-,-,17,CASSLGAGRGNTGELFF,TGTGCCAGCAGTTTAGGCGCGGGACGAGGGAACACCGGGGAGCTGTTTTTT
TRBV2,TRBJ2-3,-,-,14,CASSERLAADTQYF,TGTGCCAGCAGTGAGAGGCTAGCTGCAGATACGCAGTATTTT
TRBV6-5,TRBJ1-5,TRBD1,few,15,CASSYSRTGLQPQHF,TGTGCCAGCAGTTACTCTAGGACAGGGCTTCAGCCCCAGCATTTT
TRBV18,TRBJ1-1,-,many,13,CASSRRDGTEAFF,TGTGCCAGCTCACGCCGGGACGGCACTGAAGCTTTCTTT
TRBV4-3,TRBJ2-3,-,-,15,CASSQLLQITDTQYF,TGCGCCAGCAGCCAGCTACTACAAATCACAGATACGCAGTATTTT
TRBV30,TRBJ1-1,-,few,13,CAWSKKMNTEAFF,TGTGCCTGGAGTAAAAAAATGAACACTGAAGCTTTCTTT
TRBV6-2/TRBV6-3,TRBJ2-3,-,many,13,CASVRSRLDTQYF,TGTGCCAGCGTGAGGAGCAGGCTCGATACGCAGTATTTT
TRBV27,TRBJ2-2,TRBD1,few,20,CASSAWGRWGDRGPTGELFF,TGTGCCAGCAGTGCCTGGGGCCGTTGGGGGGACAGGGGGCCGACCGGGGAGCTGTTTTTT
TRBV5-1,TRBJ2-7,TRBD2,few,16,CASSLGGTSSHYEQYF,TGCGCCAGCAGCTTGGGCGGGACTAGCAGCCACTACGAGCAGTACTTC
TRBV7-8,TRBJ2-1,TRBD1,few,16,CASSLAGTGSDNEQFF,TGTGCCAGCAGCTTAGCCGGGACAGGTTCTGACAATGAGCAGTTCTTC
TRBV7-2,TRBJ2-1,-,-,15,CASSKGPPDYNEQFF,TGTGCCAGCAGCAAGGGACCGCCCGATTACAATGAGCAGTTCTTC
TRBV9,TRBJ1-5,-,few,14,CASDRGYSNQPQHF,TGTGCCAGCGACCGGGGGTATAGCAATCAGCCCCAGCATTTT
TRBV25-1,TRBJ2-3,-,few,14,CASSETTFTDTQYF,TGTGCCAGCAGCGAGACGACGTTCACAGATACGCAGTATTTT
TRBV18,TRBJ2-1,-,-,16,CASSPSTSSSYNEQFF,TGTGCCAGCTCACCGAGCACCTCCAGCTCCTACAATGAGCAGTTCTTC
TRBV29-1,TRBJ2-2,-,few,13,CSVDTGRTGELFF,TGCAGCGTTGACACAGGGAGGACCGGGGAGCTGTTTTTT
TRBV4-1,TRBJ2-3,TRBD2,once,18,CASSQTYRASGRADTQYF,TGCGCCAGCAGCCAAACATACAGGGCTAGCGGGAGAGCAGATACGCAGTATTTT
TRBV4-1,TRBJ1-6,-,few,17,CASSQDLASSYNSPLHF,TGCGCCAGCAGCCAAGATCTTGCGAGCTCCTATAATTCACCCCTCCACTTT
TRBV5-1,TRBJ2-5,-,few,16,CASSSLMRGAQETQYF,TGCGCCAGCAGCTCCCTTATGAGGGGGGCCCAAGAGACCCAGTACTTC
TRBV20-1,TRBJ1-1,TRBD1,few,17,CSARDITGGVPRAEAFF,TGCAGTGCTAGAGATATAACAGGGGGCGTCCCACGGGCTGAAGCTTTCTTT
TRBV20-1,TRBJ1-3,-,-,14,CSARGGSSGNTIYF,TGCAGTGCTAGAGGGGGATCCTCTGGAAACACCATATATTTT
TRBV12-5,TRBJ1-5,TRBD1,once,20,CASGWGTDRGLRYSNQPQHF,TGTGCTAGTGGTTGGGGAACGGACAGGGGATTAAGGTATAGCAATCAGCCCCAGCATTTT
TRBV29-1,TRBJ2-7,TRBD2,few,13,CSVWTSGSYEQYF,TGCAGCGTGTGGACTAGCGGTTCCTACGAGCAGTACTTC
TRBV5-6,TRBJ1-5,-,few,16,CASSKQQISDNQPQHF,TGTGCCAGCAGTAAACAGCAAATTTCTGATAATCAGCCCCAGCATTTT
TRBV10-3,TRBJ2-5,TRBD1,-,16,CAISVGQGAIRETQYF,TGTGCCATCAGTGTGGGACAGGGGGCAATTCGAGAGACCCAGTACTTC
TRBV2,TRBJ2-3,-,-,16,CASSETRPTSTDTQYF,TGTGCCAGCAGTGAGACCCGACCAACTAGCACAGATACGCAGTATTTT
TRBV10-3,TRBJ2-5,-,few,13,CAIGGGVEETQYF,TGTGCCATAGGGGGAGGGGTCGAAGAGACCCAGTACTTC
TRBV12-3/TRBV12-4,TRBJ2-2,-,-,12,CASSSSDGELFF,TGTGCCAGCAGTTCGTCAGACGGGGAGCTGTTTTTT
TRBV7-2,TRBJ2-3,TRBD2,few,16,CASSLRVSGRTDTQYF,TGTGCCAGCAGCTTACGGGTTAGCGGGAGAACAGATACGCAGTATTTT
TRBV29-1,TRBJ1-2,TRBD1,-,12,CSVLDRVYGYTF,TGCAGCGTCCTCGACAGGGTGTATGGCTACACCTTC
TRBV20-1,TRBJ2-7,TRBD1,few,12,CSARDRVVEQYF,TGCAGTGCAAGGGACAGGGTCGTCGAGCAGTACTTC
TRBV18,TRBJ1-1,-,-,13,CASSPMGGTEAFF,TGTGCCAGCTCACCCATGGGCGGCACTGAAGCTTTCTTT